This T cell receptor beta chain was recovered during a study of blood T cell repertoires in COVID-19 (dated by TCRdb to the early 2020s). A note on the overall study: Samples covering the acute and convalescent phases of COVID-19 were provided by collaborators in the United States, Italy and Spain. The repertoires were made available in a free public database intended to serve as a resource for research on the immune response to SARS-CoV-2. Samples came from the ongoing ImmuneRACE study (first 160 participants) plus 1,254 subjects from 6 global collaborators. The sample metadata nearly always contained a de-identified subject ID, COVID-19 status, age in years and sex. Subjects who had been exposed to COVID-19, were actively infected with it, or had recovered from it provided the deeply sampled blood TCRbeta repertoires that made up the dataset. Where HLA class I and class II types were available, the types were taken from metadata supplied by the sample provider, not from assay-based typing. The material from the prospective study consisted of cDNA or gDNA derived from T cells, B-cell-depleted T cells, or PBMCs. General findings and caveats noted by the study authors: The amount of clinical and demographic metadata varied by source and participant and was provided uncurated.

To note about this clone: Its recognized antigen is unknown. Qualities for individual bases were not recorded, and no much larger clone is one base off.

Whole blood was collected in K2EDTA tubes by collaborating institutions according to the institutions' own protocols. Collaborator samples were shipped for TCRbeta analysis as frozen whole blood, isolated PBMCs, or DNA extracted from either sample type. TCRbeta CDR3 regions were amplified from genomic DNA using the immunoSEQ Assay, a bias-controlled multiplex PCR. The paper's data handling went like this. The number of nucleated cells in each sample was estimated from the amplification of reference gene primers within the assay. Sequence reads were collapsed and filtered to measure the absolute abundance of every unique TCRbeta CDR3 rearrangement. For each sample, productive Simpson clonality was calculated as the square root of Simpson's diversity index over productive rearrangements. TCRdb carries this immuneACCESS record with in-frame sequences only. Its versions omit some clonotypes, under half of them owing to an unresolved V gene in the studies checked, with the rest unexplained. That table supplies the V and J calls and clone size; D and trimming were determined from the DNA. For this sample there are 90,000 to 150,000 clones; about 85% appear just once. The ten largest account for approximately 11% of the sample.

Based on the germline V gene (reference sequence), the CDR1 and CDR2 sequences are MNHEY and SMNVEV. The CDR3 sequence holds 13 residues, the cysteine and phenylalanine included. Only the CDR3 region is kept as DNA, spanning 39 bases read in frame from base 1. A distance of 10 bases separates the germline ends of V and J, which lose 3 bases and 5 bases respectively. The chain joins TRBV27 to TRBJ1-1; no D segment can be confidently identified. This sequence originates from an elderly man with acute or convalescent COVID-19. Sequenced input: peripheral blood. The CDR3 region: CASSFRGGTEAFF. DNA sequence: TGTGCCAGCAGTTTTCGGGGTGGGACTGAAGCTTTCTTT.